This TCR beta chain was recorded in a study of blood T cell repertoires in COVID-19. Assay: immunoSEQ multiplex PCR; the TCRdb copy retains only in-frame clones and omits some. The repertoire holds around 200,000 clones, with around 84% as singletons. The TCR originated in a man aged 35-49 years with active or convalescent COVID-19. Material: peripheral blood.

The CDR3 protein is CASSQALWTPGANVLTF. CDR3 nucleotides: TGCGCCAGCAGCCAAGCTCTGTGGACTCCTGGGGCCAACGTCCTGACTTTC. This sequence joins TRBV4-3 and TRBJ2-6; D might be TRBD2 (5 bases). The V end was cut by 1 base, the J end by 2 bases, with 12 bases between. Looked up from germline, CDR1 is LGHNA and CDR2 is YSLEER. The CDR3 runs to 17 residues.